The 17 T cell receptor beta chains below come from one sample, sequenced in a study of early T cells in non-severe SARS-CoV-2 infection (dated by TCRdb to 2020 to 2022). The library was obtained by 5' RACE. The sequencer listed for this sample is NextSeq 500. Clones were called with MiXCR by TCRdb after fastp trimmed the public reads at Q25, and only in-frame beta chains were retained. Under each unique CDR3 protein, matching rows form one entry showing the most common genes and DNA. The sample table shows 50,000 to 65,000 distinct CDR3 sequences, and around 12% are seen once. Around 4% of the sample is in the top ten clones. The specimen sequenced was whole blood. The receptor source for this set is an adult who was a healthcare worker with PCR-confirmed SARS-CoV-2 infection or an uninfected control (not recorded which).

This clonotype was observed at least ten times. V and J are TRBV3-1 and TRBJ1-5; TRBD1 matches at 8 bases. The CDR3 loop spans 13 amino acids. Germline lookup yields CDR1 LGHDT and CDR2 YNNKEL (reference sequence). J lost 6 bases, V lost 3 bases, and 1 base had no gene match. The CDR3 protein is CASSQDRAQPQHF. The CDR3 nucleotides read TGTGCCAGCAGCCAGGACAGGGCTCAGCCCCAGCATTTT.

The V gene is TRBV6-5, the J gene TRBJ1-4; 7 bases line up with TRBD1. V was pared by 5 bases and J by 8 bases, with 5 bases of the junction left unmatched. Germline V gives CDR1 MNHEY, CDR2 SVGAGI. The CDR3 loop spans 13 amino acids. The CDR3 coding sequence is TGTGCCAGCAGTCGACAGGGCGGCGAAAAACTGTTTTTT. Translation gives CASSRQGGEKLFF.

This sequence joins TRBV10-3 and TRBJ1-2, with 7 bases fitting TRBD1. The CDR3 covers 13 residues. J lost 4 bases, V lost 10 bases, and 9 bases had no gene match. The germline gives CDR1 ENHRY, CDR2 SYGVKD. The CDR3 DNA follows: TGTGCCACCCGGGACAGCTCTAGCTATGGCTACACCTTC. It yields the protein CATRDSSSYGYTF.

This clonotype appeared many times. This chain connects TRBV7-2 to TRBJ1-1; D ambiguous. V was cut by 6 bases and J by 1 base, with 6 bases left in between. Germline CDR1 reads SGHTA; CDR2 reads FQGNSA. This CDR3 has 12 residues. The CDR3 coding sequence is TGTGCCAGCAGTCACACGAACACTGAAGCTTTCTTT. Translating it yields CASSHTNTEAFF.

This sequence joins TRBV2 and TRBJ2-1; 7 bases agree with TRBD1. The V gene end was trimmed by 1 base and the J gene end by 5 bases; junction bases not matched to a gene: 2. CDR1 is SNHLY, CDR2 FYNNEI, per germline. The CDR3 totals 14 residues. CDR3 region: CASSEGGTDNEQFF. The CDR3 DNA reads TGTGCCAGCAGTGAAGGAGGGACAGACAATGAGCAGTTCTTC.

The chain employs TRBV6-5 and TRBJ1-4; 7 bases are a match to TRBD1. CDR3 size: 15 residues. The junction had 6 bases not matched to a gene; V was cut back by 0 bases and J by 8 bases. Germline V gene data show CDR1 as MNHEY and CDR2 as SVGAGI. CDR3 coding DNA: TGTGCCAGCAGTTACTCGGCGACAGGGACAGAAAAACTGTTTTTT. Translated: CASSYSATGTEKLFF.

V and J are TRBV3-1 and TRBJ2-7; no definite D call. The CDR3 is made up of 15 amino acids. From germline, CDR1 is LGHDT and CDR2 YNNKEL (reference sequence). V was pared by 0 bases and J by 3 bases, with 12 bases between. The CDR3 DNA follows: TGTGCCAGCAGCCAAGAGATGGGGTACGGCTACGAGCAGTACTTC. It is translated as CASSQEMGYGYEQYF.

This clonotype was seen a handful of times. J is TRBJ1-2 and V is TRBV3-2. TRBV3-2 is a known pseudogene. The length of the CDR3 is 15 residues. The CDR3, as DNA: TGTGCCAGCAGCCTAGGGCAATTCATCTACTATGGCTACACCTTC. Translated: CASSLGQFIYYGYTF.

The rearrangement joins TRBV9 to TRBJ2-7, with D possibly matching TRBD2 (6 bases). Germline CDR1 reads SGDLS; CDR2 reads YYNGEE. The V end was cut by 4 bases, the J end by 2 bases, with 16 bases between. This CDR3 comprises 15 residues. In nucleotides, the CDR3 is TGTGCCAGCAGCCCTGGGGGGAAACTTACCTACGAGCAGTACTTC. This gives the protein CASSPGGKLTYEQYF.

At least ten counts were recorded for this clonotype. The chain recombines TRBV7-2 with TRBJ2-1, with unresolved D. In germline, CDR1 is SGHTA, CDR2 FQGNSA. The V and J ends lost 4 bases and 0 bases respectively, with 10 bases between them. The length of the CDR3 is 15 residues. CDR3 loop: CASSSDGTSYNEQFF. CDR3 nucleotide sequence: TGTGCCAGCAGCTCAGACGGTACCTCCTACAATGAGCAGTTCTTC.

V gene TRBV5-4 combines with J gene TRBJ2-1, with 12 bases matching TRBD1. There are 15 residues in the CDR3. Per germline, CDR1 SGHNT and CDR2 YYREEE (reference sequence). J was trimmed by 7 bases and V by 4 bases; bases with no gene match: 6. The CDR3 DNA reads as TGTGCCAGCAGCCGGGGGACAGGGGGCTCGAATGAGCAGTTCTTC. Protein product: CASSRGTGGSNEQFF.

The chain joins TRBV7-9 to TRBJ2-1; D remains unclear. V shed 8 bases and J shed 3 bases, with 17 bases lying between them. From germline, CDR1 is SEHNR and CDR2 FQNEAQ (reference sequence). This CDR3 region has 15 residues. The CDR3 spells CASSPDAVSYNEQFF. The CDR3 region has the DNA TGTGCCAGCTCGCCGGACGCCGTTAGCTACAATGAGCAGTTCTTC.

CDR3 amino acids: CASSGSGGMNTEAFF. CDR3 nucleotides: TGTGCCAGCAGTGGCTCAGGGGGGATGAACACTGAAGCTTTCTTT. V gene TRBV2 combines with J gene TRBJ1-1, with 7 bases lining up with TRBD1. After removal of 4 bases from V and 0 bases from J, the junction contained 5 bases not matched to a gene. The CDR3 contains 15 residues. Germline CDR1 and CDR2: SNHLY and FYNNEI.

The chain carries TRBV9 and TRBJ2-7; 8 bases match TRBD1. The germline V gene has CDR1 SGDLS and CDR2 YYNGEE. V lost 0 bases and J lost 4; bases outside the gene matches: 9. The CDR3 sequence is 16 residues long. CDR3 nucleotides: TGTGCCAGCAGCGTAGGTGCTCGGACAGGGATTTACGAGCAGTACTTC. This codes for CASSVGARTGIYEQYF.

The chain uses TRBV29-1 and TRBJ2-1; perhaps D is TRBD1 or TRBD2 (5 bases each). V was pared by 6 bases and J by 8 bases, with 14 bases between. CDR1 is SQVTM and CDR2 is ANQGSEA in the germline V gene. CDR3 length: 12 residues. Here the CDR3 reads CSVLPQGDEQFF. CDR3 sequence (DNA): TGCAGCGTCCTACCCCAGGGAGATGAGCAGTTCTTC.

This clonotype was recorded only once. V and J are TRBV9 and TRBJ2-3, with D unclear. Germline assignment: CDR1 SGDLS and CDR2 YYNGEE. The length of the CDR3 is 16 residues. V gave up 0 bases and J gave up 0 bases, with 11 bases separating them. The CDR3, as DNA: TGTGCCAGCAGCGTAGGACTCGAATCAAGCACAGATACGCAGTATTTT. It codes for CASSVGLESSTDTQYF.

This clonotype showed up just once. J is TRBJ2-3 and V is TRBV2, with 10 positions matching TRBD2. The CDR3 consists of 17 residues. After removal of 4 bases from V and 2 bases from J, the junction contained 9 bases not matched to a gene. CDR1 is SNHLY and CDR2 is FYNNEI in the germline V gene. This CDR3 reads CASSAEASGGYTDTQYF. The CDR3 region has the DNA TGTGCCAGCAGTGCAGAGGCTAGCGGGGGATACACAGATACGCAGTATTTT. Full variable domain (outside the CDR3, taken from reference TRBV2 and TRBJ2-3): EPEVTQTPSHQVTQMGQEVILRCVPISNHLYFYWYRQILGQKVEFLVSFYNNEISEKSEIFDDQFSVERPDGSNFTLKIRSTKLEDSAMYFCASSAEASGGYTDTQYFGPGTRLTVL.